The 18 T cell receptor beta chains below all came from one sample that was sequenced in a study of shared clonotypes between healthy human individuals (dated by TCRdb to 2019 to 2021). The library was built by means of the immunoSEQ multiplex PCR assay. The immuneACCESS repertoire file appears here via TCRdb, limited to in-frame rearrangements. These files lack a portion of the clones; in checked studies, under half of the deficit traces to unresolved V genes, and the cause of the others is not known. The sample profile shows approximately 2.5 million clones; roughly 93% of them were found once. Of the sample, 0.36% is held by the ten largest clones. Material: naive CD4+ T cells from PBMCs. This specimen's cell subset or site label, interpreted: CD45RA+ positively selected. All receptors come from a man aged 18 to 30 in good health. Some clones in this sample may be carry-over from other donors' samples.

V usage is TRBV6-6 and J usage is TRBJ1-2; TRBD1 aligns across 7 bases. The CDR3 contains 12 residues. The germline gives CDR1 MNHNY, CDR2 SVGAGI (reference sequence). J was trimmed by 8 bases and V by 10 bases; bases with no gene match: 10. CDR3 sequence reads: CATTTGRRGYTF. CDR3 nucleotide sequence: TGTGCCACGACGACAGGGAGAAGGGGCTACACCTTC.

This chain joins TRBV7-9 and TRBJ2-1; TRBD2 is a possible D gene (7 bases). V lost 7 bases, J lost 2 bases, and 18 bases lay in between. This CDR3 is built from 16 residues. Per the germline V gene, CDR1 is SEHNR and CDR2 is FQNEAQ (reference sequence). CDR3 sequence: CASIPRGGTPYNEQFF. The CDR3 bases are TGTGCCAGCATCCCGCGCGGGGGCACCCCCTACAATGAGCAGTTCTTC. Drawing the rest from reference TRBV7-9 and TRBJ2-1, the complete variable domain is DTGVSQNPRHKITKRGQNVTFRCDPISEHNRLYWYRQTLGQGPEFLTYFQNEAQLEKSRLLSDRFSAERPKGSFSTLEIQRTEQGDSAMYLCASIPRGGTPYNEQFFGPGTRLTVL.

The J gene is TRBJ1-1, the V gene TRBV5-1; 7 bases fit TRBD1. This CDR3 is 21 amino acids long. The germline gives CDR1 SGHRS, CDR2 YFSETQ. The V gene end was trimmed by 7 bases and the J gene end by 3 bases; junction bases not matched to a gene: 30. This CDR3 is CASGPYELGRVRGGGDTEAFF. The CDR3 DNA reads as TGCGCCAGCGGCCCCTACGAGCTTGGTAGGGTCAGGGGGGGCGGTGACACTGAAGCTTTCTTT.

The chain is built from TRBV11-2 and TRBJ2-7; no clear D gene. In germline, CDR1 is SGHAT, CDR2 FQNNGV. The CDR3 extends over 13 amino acids. V lost 5 bases to trimming and J lost 0 bases, with 8 bases between them. In DNA, the CDR3 is TGTGCCAGCAGCCCCACAGTCTCCTACGAGCAGTACTTC. Translating gives CASSPTVSYEQYF.

As concerns this clone: This same CDR3 is encoded by further DNA sequences in the sample. The chain links TRBV27 to TRBJ1-2, with 10 bases aligning to TRBD1. The germline V gene has CDR1 MNHEY and CDR2 SMNVEV (reference sequence). CDR3 length: 14 amino acids. The junction had 3 bases not matched to a gene; V was cut back by 6 bases and J by 2 bases. DNA of the CDR3: TGTGCCAGCAGACGGACAGGGGGAAACTATGGCTACACCTTC. This codes for CASRRTGGNYGYTF.

The genes are TRBV5-1 and TRBJ1-4; D may be TRBD1 (5 bases). The CDR3 length is 15 residues. Trimming took 3 bases from V and 5 from J, leaving 14 bases between them. The germline V gene encodes CDR1 SGHRS and CDR2 YFSETQ. The chain's CDR3 is CASSSQGTPNEKLFF. The CDR3 DNA reads TGCGCCAGCAGCTCCCAGGGTACCCCCAATGAAAAACTGTTTTTT.

The rearrangement joins TRBV5-1 to TRBJ2-7; D may be TRBD2 (5 bases). Germline lookup yields CDR1 SGHRS and CDR2 YFSETQ. Between the trimmed V and J ends, which lost 4 bases and 3 bases, there was a span of 11 bases. CDR3 length: 13 residues. This CDR3 is CASSVSGDYEQYF. CDR3 in DNA: TGCGCCAGCAGCGTTTCCGGGGACTACGAGCAGTACTTC. The variable domain in full, with the rest retrieved from reference TRBV5-1 and TRBJ2-7, is KAGVTQTPRYLIKTRGQQVTLSCSPISGHRSVSWYQQTPGQGLQFLFEYFSETQRNKGNFPGRFSGRQFSNSRSEMNVSTLELGDSALYLCASSVSGDYEQYFGPGTRLTVT.

The V call is TRBV9, the J call TRBJ2-2; the D call may be TRBD1 or TRBD2 (5 bases each). From germline, CDR1 is SGDLS and CDR2 YYNGEE. The CDR3 length is 15 residues. V was shortened by 1 base and J by 0 bases, with 7 bases between the two germline ends. The CDR3: CASSVRGPNTGELFF. The CDR3 nucleotides read TGTGCCAGCAGCGTAAGGGGACCGAACACCGGGGAGCTGTTTTTT.

The rearrangement joins TRBV7-2 to TRBJ1-2; D remains unclear. The CDR3 contains 13 residues. With 4 bases removed from V and 8 bases from J, the gap between germline ends came to 14 bases. CDR1 is SGHTA and CDR2 is FQGNSA in the germline V gene. CDR3 nucleotide sequence: TGTGCCAGCAGCTCTCCGGGAGATGGCGGCTACACCTTC. Protein sequence: CASSSPGDGGYTF.

This chain uses TRBV4-2 with TRBJ1-3; D unresolved. V was clipped by 4 bases and J by 7 bases, with 14 bases between them. CDR1 LGHNA and CDR2 YNFKEQ come from the germline V gene. CDR3 length: 14 amino acids. CDR3 loop: CASSLEGGRNTIYF. CDR3 DNA sequence: TGTGCCAGCAGCCTTGAGGGTGGAAGGAACACCATATATTTT.

Concerning this clone itself: Sequence at one end of the junction differs from germline and may be a read error. This chain uses TRBV29-1 with TRBJ1-5; 8 positions agree with TRBD1. This CDR3 is 13 amino acids long. Germline V gene sequence: CDR1 SQVTM, CDR2 ANQGSEA. The CDR3 loop is CSVWAGGNQPQHF. The CDR3 DNA is TGCAGCGTTTGGGCAGGGGGCAACCAGCCCCAGCATTTT.

In DNA form, the CDR3 reads TGTGCCAGCTCACTAAATGTGGGGAACACTGAAGCTTTCTTT. Residues: CASSLNVGNTEAFF. This rearrangement joins TRBV18 to TRBJ1-1; D not certain. V shed 4 bases and J shed 1 base, with 10 bases lying between them. There are 14 residues in the CDR3. Germline CDR1 KGHSH, CDR2 LQKENI.

This clone was observed a single time. In DNA form, the CDR3 reads TGTGCCAGTAGGGACCCCGCGGTCCCTCGTCCTATTTACTTC. It encodes CASRDPAVPRPIYF. The V gene is TRBV19, the J gene TRBJ2-7; D is undetermined. The V end was cut by 6 bases, the J end by 13 bases, with 25 bases between. This CDR3 spans 14 amino acids. Germline CDR1 reads LNHDA; CDR2 reads SQIVND (reference sequence).

The chain joins TRBV5-8 to TRBJ1-2; 8 nucleotides match TRBD1. This CDR3 has 13 residues. The V gene end was trimmed by 3 bases and the J gene end by 6 bases; junction bases not matched to a gene: 4. CDR1 and CDR2 (germline): SGHTS, YDEGEE. The CDR3 region is CASSSPDRDGYTF. CDR3 coding DNA: TGTGCCAGCAGCTCCCCGGACAGGGATGGCTACACCTTC.

V gene TRBV6-5 combines with J gene TRBJ1-1, with D possibly being TRBD1 (6 bases). V lost 7 bases to trimming and J lost 6 bases, with 18 bases between them. Germline lookup yields CDR1 MNHEY and CDR2 SVGAGI. CDR3 length equals 14 residues. The CDR3 is CASTRPGALAEAFF. CDR3 DNA sequence: TGTGCCAGCACTCGACCAGGGGCACTAGCTGAAGCTTTCTTT.

The genes are TRBV29-1 and TRBJ1-2; D uncertain. Germline lookup yields CDR1 SQVTM and CDR2 ANQGSEA. This CDR3 contains 13 residues. Trimming took off 4 bases at V and 4 bases at J, with 13 bases between the two ends. CDR3 sequence reads: CSVVLPPSYGYTF. The CDR3 DNA reads TGCAGCGTTGTCTTACCCCCATCCTATGGCTACACCTTC.

On this clone itself: This CDR3 is also generated by other DNA sequences in the sample. The J gene is TRBJ2-5, the V gene TRBV5-1, with D perhaps matching TRBD1 or TRBD2 (5 bases each). CDR1 is SGHRS and CDR2 is YFSETQ in the germline V gene. The CDR3 has 14 residues. Trimming removed 0 bases from V and 5 bases from J, with 11 bases in between. The CDR3 region has the DNA TGCGCCAGCAGCTTGGGTCAGGGAGAGGAGACCCAGTACTTC. Translated, it gives CASSLGQGEETQYF.

Comment on this clone: Other DNA sequences of this sample code for an identical CDR3. The V and J genes are TRBV5-1 and TRBJ2-1, with no clear D. This CDR3 spans 13 amino acids. Trimming removed 0 bases at V and 7 bases at J, with 8 bases between. Germline CDR1 is SGHRS and CDR2 is YFSETQ. The CDR3 here is CASSLGSPNEQFF. The CDR3 nucleotides are TGCGCCAGCAGCTTGGGCAGCCCGAATGAGCAGTTCTTC. Filled out from reference TRBV5-1 and TRBJ2-1, the complete variable domain reads KAGVTQTPRYLIKTRGQQVTLSCSPISGHRSVSWYQQTPGQGLQFLFEYFSETQRNKGNFPGRFSGRQFSNSRSEMNVSTLELGDSALYLCASSLGSPNEQFFGPGTRLTVL.